This T cell receptor (beta chain) emerged from a study of cytomegalovirus exposure and HLA in healthy donors. As for the study in general: The same platform was used for the roughly 120 validation repertoires as for the approximately 610 first-cohort repertoires, as reported in a later analysis.

General study findings and limits: In vitro, a few CMV-associated chains proved specific for CMV antigens. Subsequent analysis showed first-cohort TCR clusters tending to co-occur in 120 or so validation repertoires. Researchers catalogued approximately 170 TCR beta chains as cytomegalovirus-associated.

About this clone: The antigen remains unidentified.

Profiling relied on immunoSEQ multiplex PCR, and the TCRdb table lists in-frame clones only, not all of them. The data hold approximately 190,000 clones, with 84% observed a single time. Germline loops: CDR1 SGHRS, CDR2 YFSETQ. The ends lost 3 bases at V and 8 bases at J; junction bases unmatched: 12. The CDR3 runs to 15 residues. The TCR was taken from a man aged 18 to 29 in good health and CMV-seropositive. The sample consisted of PBMCs. This chain links TRBV5-1 with TRBJ1-2, with TRBD1 identical over 8 bases. In DNA, the CDR3 is TGCGCCAGCAGCTCTGATCCCGGGACAGGAAGCGGCTACACCTTC. The encoded protein is CASSSDPGTGSGYTF.